This T cell receptor (beta chain) comes out of a study of response to subunit inactivated influenza vaccine (dated by TCRdb to 2016 to 2019). For the wider study: Deep quantitative profiling of the T cell receptor repertoire was used in the study to follow responses to a trivalent subunit inactivated influenza vaccine. Study-wide findings and limitations: According to the authors, only a limited number of new T cells may be recruited by each seasonal influenza vaccination.

Reading from cysteine to phenylalanine, the CDR3 counts 15 amino acids. Only the CDR3 part of the read is kept: 45 bases, read in frame from the first base. In the germline V gene, CDR1 corresponds to MDHEN and CDR2 to SYDVKM. Trimming costs V 5 bases and J 0 bases, and their ends lie 14 bases apart. This clonotype was observed a handful of times. What antigen it recognizes has not been identified. No quality values exist for individual bases; no much larger clone is one base distant. Library construction relied on RT-PCR. TCRdb records Illumina HiSeq 2500 as the sequencer. TCRdb ran its own pipeline on the public reads, namely fastp trimming at Q25 and MiXCR clone calling, and kept in-frame beta chains. Each entry merges the rows of one CDR3 protein and shows their most common DNA and genes. Counted in this sample were some 570,000 distinct CDR3 sequences; about 11% of them appeared once. The top ten hold roughly 9.6% of the sample.

These data were likewise used in another study, on T cells expressing NK-cell markers. As noted in the second study: 5'RACE template switching, by which a universal primer site and unique molecular identifiers were added, was used to make TCR beta cDNA libraries. In sorted CD3+CD56+NKG2C+, CD3+CD56+NKG2C- and CD3+CD56-NKG2C+ T-cell subsets from about 8 donors, TCR beta-chain repertoires were profiled. Among the eight sequenced donors, seven were HCMV-seropositive and one was HCMV-seronegative. To restrict sorting to alphabetaTCR-expressing T cells, an anti-gammadeltaTCR antibody was added in several experiments. For six donors, the dominant CD3+CD56+NKG2C+ clonotypes were among the top 10 CD8+ clonotypes and accounted for roughly 1.0-8% of CD8+ T cells. Those dominant clonotypes were again the most abundant among CD3+CD56-NKG2C+ cells in a handful of donors, at roughly 25-65%. Whether the expanded NKG2C-expressing T cell clones were specific for HCMV antigens was left unclear. The study sequenced eight donors, all healthy volunteers chosen at random: three men and five women. A commercial ELISA kit detecting HCMV-specific IgG in serum was used to determine HCMV serostatus. Ficoll density gradient centrifugation was used to isolate peripheral blood mononuclear cells from blood. Bulk peripheral blood T-cell repertoires were additionally sequenced from unsorted PBMC for over 5 donors. Synthesis of cDNA was primed from the TCR beta constant segment and was followed by two consecutive PCR amplification steps. Illumina HiSeq 2000/2500, MiSeq or NextSeq was used to sequence libraries as 2 x 150 bp reads. Reads were demultiplexed and grouped by UMI with MIGEC, and clonotypes were assembled and quantified with MiTCR. To remove erroneous sequences, TCR cDNA sequences were retained only when supported by two or more reads. The tcR package was used for downstream repertoire analysis, with clonotypes matched between fractions based on CDR3 nucleotide sequence plus V segment. Antigen specificity was annotated against VDJdb with VDJmatch, allowing one amino acid substitution in CDR3.

This receptor was identified in a man aged 50-59 years who received an inactivated influenza vaccine. Donor details come from another sample of the same person, matched by shared clones. The receptor chain draws on TRBV28 and TRBJ2-7, with no confident D gene call. Specimen: PBMCs from blood, collected on the day of vaccination. The sequenced DNA is TGTGCCAGCAGTCCGGTGGGCGGTAGCTCCTACGAGCAGTACTTC. It translates as CASSPVGGSSYEQYF.